This TCR beta chain was sequenced in a study of regulatory T cells in long-lasting Graves disease (dated by TCRdb to about 2021). Notes on the research overall: Newly diagnosed Graves' disease patients had taken antithyroid drugs for less than 3 months. The study was registered as a clinical trial and conducted in China. Persistent Graves' disease patients were compared with newly diagnosed Graves' disease patients by peripheral blood TCR sequencing and RNA sequencing. A total of approximately 35 samples underwent TCR sequencing: around 13 from persistent and some 20 from newly diagnosed Graves' disease patients.

Cut back by 3 bases and 0 bases, the V and J ends lie 15 bases apart. The CDR3 measures 16 amino acids from cysteine to phenylalanine. Just the 48-base CDR3 DNA is kept, in frame starting at base 1. The germline V gene specifies LGHNT as CDR1 and FRNRAP as CDR2. The library was produced with multiplex PCR. TCRdb records Illumina HiSeq 4000 as the sequencer. CDR3 regions were amplified by Arm-PCR with iRepertoire HTBI primers to construct TCR beta libraries. Before sequencing, the PCR products went through gel purification. Per the authors' processing: A total of 62 TRBV and approximately 13 TRBJ segments were identified across samples and were used for gene usage analysis of CDR3 amino acid clonotypes. COPE and FqMerger were used to merge filtered high-quality paired reads into contigs. BLAST was used to align contigs to IMGT TRBV, TRBD and TRBJ reference genes, and CDR3 was defined according to IMGT. Clonotypes above 0.1% frequency were classified as highly expanded clones. Repertoire diversity was measured by Shannon entropy, and V-J evenness by the Gini coefficient. A clonotype found in more than one individual was treated as public. The public reads were run again by TCRdb, first through fastp at Q25 and then through MiXCR, and only productive beta chains were kept. Each record represents a unique CDR3 protein, reported with the most common genes and DNA among its rows. For this entry, the V and J calls and clone size follow TCRdb and not the study's own pipeline. The sample yields roughly 500,000 distinct CDR3 sequences; less than 15% were counted once. The ten largest clonotypes hold under 10% of the sample.

This clonotype appeared many times. Its cognate antigen has yet to be identified. The sample holds no much larger clone one base away, and base qualities are not on file. The label giving this sample's time point can be read as: newly diagnosed GD, antithyroid drugs for less than 3 months. RNA was extracted from PBMCs in TRIzol for both TCR sequencing and RNA sequencing. Graves' disease was diagnosed according to American Thyroid Association guidelines. Recruitment of patients was carried out at an endocrinology department in Xi'an, China. Each patient gave approximately 10 milliliters of peripheral blood, collected in an EDTA anticoagulant tube. PBMCs were isolated by Ficoll Paque Plus density gradient separation without further T cell sorting. An Agilent 2100 Bioanalyzer and agarose gel were used to assess RNA quality, and a NanoDrop 2000 was used to measure RNA concentration. Overall study outcomes, separate from this receptor: TRBV28, TRBJ1-2 and TRBJ2-5 were preferentially used in persistent disease, while TRBV20-1 and TRBJ2-1 were favored in newly diagnosed disease. A larger number of public clonotypes was shared among persistent patients (around 2,500) than among newly diagnosed patients (around 890). The study examined only peripheral blood because the primary lesion, thyroid tissue, could not be accessed. As a limitation, the authors acknowledged that the small sample size may reduce accuracy. Lower TCR Shannon entropy and fewer highly expanded clones were observed in persistent Graves' disease patients than in newly diagnosed patients, which suggested clonal expansion. Only the TCR beta chain was sequenced and analyzed.

These records were also assigned to another study, of T cells in Graves' hyperthyroidism and ophthalmopathy. In that second paper, the authors write: Stable Graves' hyperthyroidism was defined as no progression to ophthalmopathy during 18 months of follow-up. Hyperthyroidism patients were newly diagnosed, had a disease duration of under 2 months, and were aged 18 to 65 years. Any patient with an uncontrolled infection, another autoimmune disease, pregnancy or lactation was excluded. Diagnoses were based on clinical symptoms, serum thyroxine and TRAb, thyroid ultrasound and orbital computed tomography. A first-round RT-PCR of the TCR CDR3 used the HTBI primer set with the Qiagen OneStep RT-PCR kit. Most expanded thyroid clonotypes (frequency above 0.001) were also detected in blood, suggesting blood repertoires may reflect thyroid immune responses. A model built on a 13 V-J signature distinguished ophthalmopathy from stable hyperthyroidism, reaching around 87% sensitivity and under 84% specificity in cross-validation and 80%/75% in testing. In validation, progression to ophthalmopathy was predicted by the model with almost 71% sensitivity and 72.22% specificity, a median of roughly six months before onset. To identify TCR V-J signatures that set the groups apart, the researchers used a discovery cohort of about a hundred patients, made up of under 50 with Graves' ophthalmopathy and some 55 with stable Graves' hyperthyroidism. Prospective prediction of ophthalmopathy was tested in an independent validation cohort of 18 hyperthyroidism patients and 15 to 17 patients who later progressed to ophthalmopathy. The 85 to 100 discovery patients were divided at random into training and test sets in a 7:3 ratio. Thyroid tissue and blood T-cell repertoires from six Graves' hyperthyroidism patients were also compared in the study. After blood sampling, hyperthyroidism patients were treated with methimazole at a starting dose of 30 mg daily, and ophthalmopathy patients were treated with high-dose intravenous methylprednisolone. Libraries were constructed in a second round of multiplex PCR, after which size selection and purification were performed. Paired-end sequencing of the libraries was performed with 100 bp reads on an Illumina HiSeq2000. SOAPnuke was used to process the raw data, with reads discarded if the reads contained adapters or uncalled bases, had a mean Phred below 15, or lacked an exact constant-primer or identifier match. High-quality paired reads were merged using COPE v1.2.5, and each unique nucleotide sequence was defined as a clonotype. Clonotypes were aligned to IMGT TRBV, TRBD and TRBJ reference segments using MiTCR v1.1. The analysis was restricted to V-J combinations with a frequency above 0.0001, which together covered just over 99% of the repertoires. A TCS score was defined as the ratio between F50 (clonal expansion) and ExV (chaos), using BLOSUM62-based TCRdist between CDR3 peptides within each V-J. Welch's t-statistics and random forest reduced several hundred V-J features to 10 to 15, which were used in a naive Bayes classifier (R e1071). No statistical method was used to set the sample size in advance, and investigators knew the group allocation. TCR Vbeta CDR3 sequencing of approximately 140 peripheral blood samples (about 45 ophthalmopathy, about 75 hyperthyroidism and approximately 17 progressor patients) is reported in the paper.

This specimen consisted of peripheral blood mononuclear cells (PBMCs), obtained at new diagnosis, from a patient treated with antithyroid drugs. Rearrangement joined TRBV12-5 to TRBJ2-7; no confident D gene assignment can be made. This TCR was sampled from a man aged 25-45 years with Graves disease. Donor details come from another sample of the same person, matched by shared clones. The CDR3 protein sequence reads: CASGFLGMGNSYEQYF. The DNA sequence is given as TGTGCTAGTGGTTTTTTAGGGATGGGGAACTCCTACGAGCAGTACTTC.